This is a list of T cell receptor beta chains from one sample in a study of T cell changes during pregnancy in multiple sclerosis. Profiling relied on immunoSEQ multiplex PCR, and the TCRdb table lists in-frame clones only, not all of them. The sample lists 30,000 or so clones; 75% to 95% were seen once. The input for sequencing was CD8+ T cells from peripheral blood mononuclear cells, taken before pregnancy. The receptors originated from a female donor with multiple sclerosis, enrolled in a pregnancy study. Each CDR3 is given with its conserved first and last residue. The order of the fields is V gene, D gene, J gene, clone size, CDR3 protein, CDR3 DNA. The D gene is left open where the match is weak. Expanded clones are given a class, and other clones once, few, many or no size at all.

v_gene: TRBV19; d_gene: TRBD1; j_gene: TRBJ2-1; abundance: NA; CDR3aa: CASGRWTGGSSTNNEQFF; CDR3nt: TGTGCCAGTGGCCGGTGGACAGGTGGGTCCTCTACAAACAATGAGCAGTTCTTC
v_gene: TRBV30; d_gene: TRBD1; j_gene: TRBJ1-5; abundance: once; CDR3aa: CAWSEGAHSNQPQHF; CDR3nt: TGTGCCTGGAGTGAGGGGGCGCACAGCAATCAGCCCCAGCATTTT
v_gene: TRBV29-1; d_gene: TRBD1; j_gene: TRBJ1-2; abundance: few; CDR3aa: CSAAGQGRNYGYTF; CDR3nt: TGCAGCGCCGCCGGACAGGGGCGTAACTATGGCTACACCTTC
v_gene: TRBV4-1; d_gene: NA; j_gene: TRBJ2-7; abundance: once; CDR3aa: CASSQDRNYEQYF; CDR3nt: TGCGCCAGCAGCCAAGACAGGAACTACGAGCAGTACTTC
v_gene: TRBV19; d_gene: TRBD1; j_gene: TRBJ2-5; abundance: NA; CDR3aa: CASSGTGGGETQYF; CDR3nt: TGTGCCAGTAGTGGTACAGGGGGCGGGGAGACCCAGTACTTC
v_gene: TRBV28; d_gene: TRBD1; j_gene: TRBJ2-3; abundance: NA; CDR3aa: CATQEAGGHADTQYF; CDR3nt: TGTGCCACCCAGGAGGCAGGGGGTCATGCAGATACGCAGTATTTT
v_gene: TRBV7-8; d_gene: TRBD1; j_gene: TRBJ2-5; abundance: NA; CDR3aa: CASSLRGRETQYF; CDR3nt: TGTGCCAGCAGCTTAAGGGGGCGAGAGACCCAGTACTTC
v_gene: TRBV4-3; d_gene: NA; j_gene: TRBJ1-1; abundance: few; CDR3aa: CASSQAQGYTEAFF; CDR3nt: TGCGCCAGCAGCCAAGCGCAGGGCTACACTGAAGCTTTCTTT
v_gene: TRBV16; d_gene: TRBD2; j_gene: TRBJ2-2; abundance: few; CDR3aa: CASSHEASGLNTGELFF; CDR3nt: TGTGCCAGCAGCCACGAGGCTAGCGGCCTTAACACCGGGGAGCTGTTTTTT
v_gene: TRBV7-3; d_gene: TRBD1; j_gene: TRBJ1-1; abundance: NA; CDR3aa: CASSSQPIDRGDTEAFF; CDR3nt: TGTGCCAGCAGCTCCCAACCAATCGACAGGGGGGACACTGAAGCTTTCTTT
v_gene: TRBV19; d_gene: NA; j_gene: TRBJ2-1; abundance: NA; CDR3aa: CASSIFVAVGANEQFF; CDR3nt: TGTGCCAGTAGTATATTTGTAGCGGTAGGCGCCAATGAGCAGTTCTTC
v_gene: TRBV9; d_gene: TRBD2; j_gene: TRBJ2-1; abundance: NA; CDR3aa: CASSETGTSDWEQFF; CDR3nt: TGTGCCAGCAGCGAGACAGGGACTAGCGATTGGGAGCAGTTCTTC
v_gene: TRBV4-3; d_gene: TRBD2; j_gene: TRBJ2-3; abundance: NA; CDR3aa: CASTPHRPGLALPTDTQYF; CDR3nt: TGCGCCAGCACCCCCCATCGCCCGGGACTAGCCCTTCCCACAGATACGCAGTATTTT
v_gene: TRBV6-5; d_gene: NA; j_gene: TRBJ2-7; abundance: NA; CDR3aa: CASSYQSRTLYEQYF; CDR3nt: TGTGCCAGCAGTTACCAGTCGAGGACACTTTACGAGCAGTACTTC
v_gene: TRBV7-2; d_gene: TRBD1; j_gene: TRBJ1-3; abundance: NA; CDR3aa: CASSQDRADTIYF; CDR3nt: TGTGCCAGCAGCCAGGACAGGGCGGACACCATATATTTT
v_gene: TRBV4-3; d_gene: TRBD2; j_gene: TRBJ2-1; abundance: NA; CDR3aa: CASSSLSIDSGIIEQFF; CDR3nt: TGCGCCAGCAGCTCCCTTTCGATCGATAGCGGGATTATTGAGCAGTTCTTC
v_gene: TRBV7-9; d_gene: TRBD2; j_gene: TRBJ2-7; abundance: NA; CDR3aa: CASSRTGGSSYEQYF; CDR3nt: TGTGCCAGCAGCCGCACGGGGGGTAGCTCCTACGAGCAGTACTTC
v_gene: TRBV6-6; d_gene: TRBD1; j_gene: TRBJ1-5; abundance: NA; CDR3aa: CASSYSWTGINQPQHF; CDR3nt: TGTGCCAGCAGTTACTCGTGGACAGGGATCAATCAGCCCCAGCATTTT
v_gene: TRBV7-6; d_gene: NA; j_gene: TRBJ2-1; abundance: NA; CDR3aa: CASSLIQGNEQFF; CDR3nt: TGTGCCAGCAGCTTAATACAGGGCAATGAGCAGTTCTTC
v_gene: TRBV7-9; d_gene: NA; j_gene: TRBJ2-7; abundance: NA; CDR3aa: CASSPAGTYYEQYF; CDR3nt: TGTGCCAGCAGCCCCGCAGGGACTTATTACGAGCAGTACTTC
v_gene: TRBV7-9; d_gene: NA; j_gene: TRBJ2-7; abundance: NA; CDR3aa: CASSEQGLEQYF; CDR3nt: TGTGCCAGCAGCGAACAGGGTCTCGAGCAGTACTTC
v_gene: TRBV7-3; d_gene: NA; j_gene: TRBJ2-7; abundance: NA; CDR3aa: CASSATQGNEQYF; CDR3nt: TGTGCCAGCAGCGCAACCCAGGGGAACGAGCAGTACTTC
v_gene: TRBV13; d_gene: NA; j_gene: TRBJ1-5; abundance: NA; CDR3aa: CASSLGLGDQPQHF; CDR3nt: TGTGCCAGCAGCTTAGGCCTCGGGGATCAGCCCCAGCATTTT
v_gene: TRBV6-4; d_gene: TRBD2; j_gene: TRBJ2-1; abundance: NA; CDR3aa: CASSLAGDGNNEQFF; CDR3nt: TGTGCCAGCAGTTTAGCGGGAGATGGCAACAATGAGCAGTTCTTC
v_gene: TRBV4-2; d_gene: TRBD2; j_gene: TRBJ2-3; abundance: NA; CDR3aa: CASSQASGSADTQYF; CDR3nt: TGTGCCAGCAGCCAAGCTAGCGGGAGTGCAGATACGCAGTATTTT
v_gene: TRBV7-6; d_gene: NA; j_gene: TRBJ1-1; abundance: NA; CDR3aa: CASSPDLNTEAFF; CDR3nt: TGTGCCAGCAGCCCGGACTTGAACACTGAAGCTTTCTTT
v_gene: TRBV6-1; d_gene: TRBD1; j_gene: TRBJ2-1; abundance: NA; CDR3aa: CASSRDRGLAEQFF; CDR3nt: TGTGCCAGCAGCCGCGACAGGGGGCTGGCTGAGCAGTTCTTC
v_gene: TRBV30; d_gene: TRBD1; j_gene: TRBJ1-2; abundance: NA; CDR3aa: CAWSPTETGGAYGYTF; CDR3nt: TGTGCCTGGAGTCCCACGGAGACAGGGGGTGCCTATGGCTACACCTTC
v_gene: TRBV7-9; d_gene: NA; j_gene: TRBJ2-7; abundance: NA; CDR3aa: CASSLFREESYEQYF; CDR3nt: TGTGCCAGCAGCTTATTTAGGGAGGAGTCCTACGAGCAGTACTTC
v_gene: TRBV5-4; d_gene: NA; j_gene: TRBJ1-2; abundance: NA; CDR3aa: CASSPDGGYGYTF; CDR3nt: TGTGCCAGCAGCCCTGACGGGGGCTATGGCTACACCTTC